This T cell receptor (beta chain) originates from a study of cytomegalovirus exposure and HLA in healthy donors. Only one count was recorded for this clone. PCR primers comprised 60 Vbeta and 13 Jbeta primers. Original processing methods: As a later analysis found, there were around 86 million unique TCR beta chains, of which roughly 11 million were shared. Measured with immunoSEQ multiplex PCR; TCRdb has only the in-frame clones, and not every one. V, J and clone size were drawn from that table, and D and trimming were deduced from the DNA. The sample lists about 140,000 clones; almost 80% were seen once. The ends were cut back, 0 bases at V and 4 bases at J, with 13 bases in the middle. CDR3 size: 15 residues. Germline assignment: CDR1 LNHNV and CDR2 YYDKDF (reference sequence).

This chain links TRBV15 with TRBJ2-7; D is possibly TRBD1 (6 bases). What was sequenced was PBMCs. This receptor was taken from a man between 18 and 35 years old in good health and CMV-seronegative. The DNA for the CDR3 is TGTGCCACCAGCAGAGAACAGGGTAGAGGGTACGAGCAGTACTTC. Amino acids: CATSREQGRGYEQYF.